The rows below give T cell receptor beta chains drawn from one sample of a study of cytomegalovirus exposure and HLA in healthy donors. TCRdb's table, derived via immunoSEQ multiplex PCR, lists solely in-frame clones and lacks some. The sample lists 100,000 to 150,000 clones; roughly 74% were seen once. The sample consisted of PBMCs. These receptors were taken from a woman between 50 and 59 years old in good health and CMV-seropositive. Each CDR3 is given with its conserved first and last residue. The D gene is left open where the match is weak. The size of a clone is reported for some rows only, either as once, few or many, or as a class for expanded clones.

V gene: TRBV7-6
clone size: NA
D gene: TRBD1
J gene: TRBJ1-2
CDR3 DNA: TGTGCCAGCAGCATCGAAGCGGGACAGGGGGCCACTAACTATGGCTACACCTTC
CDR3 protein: CASSIEAGQGATNYGYTF

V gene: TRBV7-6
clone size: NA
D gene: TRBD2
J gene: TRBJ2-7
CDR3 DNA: TGTGCCAGCAGCTTAGCCGGCGGGGGAACCTACGAGCAGTACTTC
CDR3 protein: CASSLAGGGTYEQYF

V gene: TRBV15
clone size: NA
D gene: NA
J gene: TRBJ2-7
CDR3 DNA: TGTGCCACCAGCAGAGATACAGATTTCTACGAGCAGTACTTC
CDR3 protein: CATSRDTDFYEQYF

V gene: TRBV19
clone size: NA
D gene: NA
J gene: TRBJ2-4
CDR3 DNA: TGTGCCAGTAGTAGGCGCGGAGAGGTTGTAAACATTCAGTACTTC
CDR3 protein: CASSRRGEVVNIQYF

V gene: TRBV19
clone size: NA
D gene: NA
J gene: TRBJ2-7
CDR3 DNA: TGTGCCAGTAGCACGGCCGGACTCTACGAGCAGTACTTC
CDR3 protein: CASSTAGLYEQYF

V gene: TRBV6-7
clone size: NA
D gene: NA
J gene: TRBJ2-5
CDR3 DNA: TGTGCCAGCAGTTACTCGTCCCAAGGGGATTCAGTGTACTTC
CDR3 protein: CASSYSSQGDSVYF

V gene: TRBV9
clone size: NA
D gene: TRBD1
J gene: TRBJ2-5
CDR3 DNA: TGTGCCAGCAGCGGGACAGGAGGAGAGACCCAGTACTTC
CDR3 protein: CASSGTGGETQYF

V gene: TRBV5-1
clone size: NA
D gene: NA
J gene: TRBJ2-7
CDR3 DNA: TGCGCCAGCAGCCTTGACAGGAACTACGAGCAGTACTTC
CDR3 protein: CASSLDRNYEQYF

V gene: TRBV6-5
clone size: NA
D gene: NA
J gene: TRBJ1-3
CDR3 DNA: TGTGCCAGCACGAGTATAGGGGCCGGAAACACCATATATTTT
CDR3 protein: CASTSIGAGNTIYF

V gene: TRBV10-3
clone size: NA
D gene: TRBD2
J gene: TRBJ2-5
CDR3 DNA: TGTGCCATCAGTGAAGTAGCGGGGGGGCAGGAGACCCAGTACTTC
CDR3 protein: CAISEVAGGQETQYF

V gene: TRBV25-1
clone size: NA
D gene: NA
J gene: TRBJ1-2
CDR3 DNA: TGTGCCAGCAGTGAAATGAGTAACTATGGCTACACCTTC
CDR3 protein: CASSEMSNYGYTF

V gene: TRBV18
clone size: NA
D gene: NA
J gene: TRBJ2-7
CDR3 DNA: TGTGCCAGCTCACTCCCGACAAGAATCTACGAGCAGTACTTC
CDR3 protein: CASSLPTRIYEQYF

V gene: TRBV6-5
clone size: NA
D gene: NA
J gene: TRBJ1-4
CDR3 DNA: TGTGCCAGCAGGGGAACGGGAGTGAACGAAAAACTGTTTTTT
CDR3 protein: CASRGTGVNEKLFF

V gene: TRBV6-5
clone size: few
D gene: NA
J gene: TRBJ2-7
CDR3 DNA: TGTGCCAGCAGGTTGTTAGGAGAATCCTACGAGCAGTACTTC
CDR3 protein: CASRLLGESYEQYF

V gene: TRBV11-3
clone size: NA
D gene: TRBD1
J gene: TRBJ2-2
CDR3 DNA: TGTGCCAGCAGCCGTACAGGGGGCATTGCCGGGGAGCTGTTTTTT
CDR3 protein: CASSRTGGIAGELFF

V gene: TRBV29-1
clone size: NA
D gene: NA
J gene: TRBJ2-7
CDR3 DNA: TGCAGCGGGACATTCTCCTACGAGCAGTACTTC
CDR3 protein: CSGTFSYEQYF

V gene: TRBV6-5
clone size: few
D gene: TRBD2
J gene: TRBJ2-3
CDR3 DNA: TGTGCCAGCAGTTACTCCCAGCGGGGGGTCGTTACGCAGTATTTT
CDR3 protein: CASSYSQRGVVTQYF

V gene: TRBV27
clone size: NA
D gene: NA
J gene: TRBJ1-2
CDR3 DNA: TGTGCCAGCAGTTCTCAGGGTCGCGATGGGCCAAGACTAGGGTATGGCTACACCTTC
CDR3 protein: CASSSQGRDGPRLGYGYTF

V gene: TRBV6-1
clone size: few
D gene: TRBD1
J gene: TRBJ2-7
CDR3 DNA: TGTGCCAGCAGTGAAAGGGGGACAGGAAGCTACGAGCAGTACTTC
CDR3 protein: CASSERGTGSYEQYF